Presented here are 12 T cell receptor beta chains from one specimen sequenced in a study of blood T cell repertoires in COVID-19. Using immunoSEQ multiplex PCR, the repertoire was profiled, and TCRdb retains in-frame clones only, with some absent. The profile shows about 400,000 clones, 70% to 90% of them singletons. The sample comprised peripheral blood. These receptor sequences come from a man in his forties with acute or convalescent COVID-19.

This chain links TRBV10-3 with TRBJ2-7, with D perhaps matching TRBD1 (5 bases). The V gene's germline CDR1 is ENHRY and CDR2 SYGVKD. The CDR3 length is 14 residues. Trimming took off 10 bases at V and 1 base at J, with 17 bases between the two ends. As DNA, the CDR3 is TGTGCCACAAAACCAGATAGACAGTCCTACGAGCAGTACTTC. The encoded protein is CATKPDRQSYEQYF.

The J gene is TRBJ2-1, the V gene TRBV11-3; D is unresolved. The CDR3 covers 15 residues. V lost 2 bases and J lost 0, with 8 bases in between. The germline gives CDR1 SGHNT, CDR2 YENEEA. The CDR3 coding sequence is TGTGCCAGCAGCTTACCACGCAGCTCCTACAATGAGCAGTTCTTC. Residues: CASSLPRSSYNEQFF.

The chain couples TRBV6-5 to TRBJ1-2; 9 nucleotides line up with TRBD1. There are 13 residues in the CDR3. V dropped 6 bases and J dropped 5; count of bases not matched to a gene: 4. The germline CDR1 and CDR2 sequences are MNHEY and SVGAGI. The CDR3, as DNA: TGTGCCAGCAGCCCGACAGGGGGGTATGGCTACACCTTC. Residues: CASSPTGGYGYTF.

This rearrangement joins TRBV7-9 to TRBJ2-3; D not certain. The CDR3 totals 15 residues. The germline gives CDR1 SEHNR, CDR2 FQNEAQ (reference sequence). Deletions cut 5 bases from V and 4 bases from J, with 16 bases between. CDR3 amino acids: CASSRQAGASDTQYF. The CDR3 DNA reads TGTGCCAGCAGCCGCCAAGCAGGCGCGTCAGATACGCAGTATTTT.

The chain is built from TRBV27 and TRBJ1-2; TRBD1 matches 7 bases. The CDR3 loop spans 16 amino acids. Germline CDR1 MNHEY, CDR2 SMNVEV (reference sequence). The junction had 15 bases not matched to a gene; V was cut back by 4 bases and J by 7 bases. In DNA form, the CDR3 reads TGTGCCAGCAGTTATACTGACAGGGCTTTATTTGGTGGCTACACCTTC. This sequence encodes CASSYTDRALFGGYTF.

The chain has TRBV5-1 and TRBJ2-5; 9 bases line up with TRBD1. The CDR3 spans 15 residues. The V segment lost 0 bases and the J segment 2 bases; nucleotides outside the gene matches: 2. The germline CDR1 and CDR2 sequences are SGHRS and YFSETQ. The CDR3 DNA sequence: TGCGCCAGCAGCTTGGCCGGACAGGGGCAAGAGACCCAGTACTTC. This encodes CASSLAGQGQETQYF.

V and J are TRBV5-1 and TRBJ1-3; no clear D. There are 15 residues in the CDR3. Trimming removed 4 bases from V and 0 bases from J, with 11 bases in between. CDR1 SGHRS and CDR2 YFSETQ come from the germline V gene. CDR3 in DNA: TGCGCCAGCAGCCCCCAGTTGTCCTCTGGAAACACCATATATTTT. Its translation is CASSPQLSSGNTIYF. Full variable domain (remainder filled in from reference TRBV5-1 and TRBJ1-3): KAGVTQTPRYLIKTRGQQVTLSCSPISGHRSVSWYQQTPGQGLQFLFEYFSETQRNKGNFPGRFSGRQFSNSRSEMNVSTLELGDSALYLCASSPQLSSGNTIYFGEGSWLTVV.

The V gene is TRBV5-1, the J gene TRBJ2-7; 10 bases line up with TRBD1. J lost 4 bases, V lost 4 bases, and 5 bases had no gene match. CDR3 length equals 14 residues. The germline gives CDR1 SGHRS, CDR2 YFSETQ. The CDR3 loop is CASSEDRGRYEQYF. The CDR3 DNA reads as TGCGCCAGCAGCGAGGACAGGGGGAGATACGAGCAGTACTTC.

The chain carries TRBV19 and TRBJ1-1; no clear D gene. V was trimmed by 6 bases and J by 4 bases, leaving 3 bases between them. Germline CDR1 LNHDA, CDR2 SQIVND (reference sequence). The CDR3 length is 10 residues. CDR3 amino acids: CASRATEAFF. The CDR3 bases are TGTGCCAGTAGGGCCACTGAAGCTTTCTTT.

The chain carries TRBV7-9 and TRBJ2-3; 10 nucleotides match TRBD1. The CDR3 totals 16 residues. V lost 1 base to trimming and J lost 5 bases; unmatched junction nucleotides: 6. CDR1 and CDR2 from the germline V gene are SEHNR and FQNEAQ (reference sequence). CDR3 loop: CASSLDPGQGRDTQYF. The CDR3 coding sequence is TGTGCCAGCAGCTTAGACCCGGGACAGGGGAGAGATACGCAGTATTTT.

CDR3 amino acids: CASSRQAPEAFF. As DNA, the CDR3 is TGTGCCAGCAGCCGACAGGCCCCTGAAGCTTTCTTT. J is TRBJ1-1 and V is TRBV12-3 or TRBV12-4; perhaps TRBD1 as D (6 bases). The CDR3 runs to 12 residues. Deletions cut 6 bases from V and 6 bases from J, with 11 bases between.

V and J are TRBV19 and TRBJ1-4, with D uncertain. Trimming took off 3 bases at V and 2 bases at J, with 13 bases between the two ends. The CDR3 loop spans 16 amino acids. Germline V gene data show CDR1 as LNHDA and CDR2 as SQIVND (reference sequence). In nucleotides, the CDR3 is TGTGCCAGTAGTATGCCCGGAGGTCGGACTAATGAAAAACTGTTTTTT. Translated: CASSMPGGRTNEKLFF.